The T cell receptor (beta chain) under discussion was sequenced for a study of blood T cell repertoires in COVID-19. Data came from immunoSEQ multiplex PCR; TCRdb stores just in-frame clones and leaves some out. Among 200,000 to 300,000 clones listed, about 91% were seen once. After removal of 3 bases from V and 2 bases from J, the junction contained 4 bases not matched to a gene. The germline V gene encodes CDR1 SGHTS and CDR2 YDEGEE. The CDR3 is made up of 15 amino acids. This chain connects TRBV5-8 to TRBJ1-5; 8 bases line up with TRBD1. The specimen sequenced was PBMCs or T cells enriched from blood (not recorded which). This TCR came from a woman between 40 and 50 years old with acute COVID-19. The CDR3 protein is CASSSQGAGNQPQHF. Written as DNA, the CDR3 is TGTGCCAGCAGCTCTCAGGGGGCGGGCAATCAGCCCCAGCATTTT.